Each of the 10 T cell receptor beta chains below was sequenced from the same sample in a study of CXCR3-negative and CXCR3-positive naive CD8 T cells. Their target antigens are unknown. It was by 5' RACE with UMI labels that the TRB cDNA libraries were prepared. TCRdb re-analyzed the 5' RACE reads; it lists each CDR3 protein once, without DNA. This sample contains approximately 100,000 distinct CDR3 sequences. The study, taken as a whole, reports: Naive cells with CXCR3 showed TRB CDR3s that were more hydrophobic than those in CXCR3-negative naive cells.

The source material was naive CXCR3+ CD8+ T cells from blood. The sample's subset: CD45RO-CCR7+CD27+CD95- naive CD8+ T cells expressing CXCR3 (TNR3+). These receptors all stem from a human donor in good health. Some clones in this sample may be carry-over from other donors' samples.

This chain uses TRBV6-2 or TRBV6-3 with TRBJ2-1; the TRBD2 assignment by TCRdb is unverifiable without DNA. This CDR3 is 11 amino acids long. CDR1 is MNHEY and CDR2 is SVGEGT in the germline V gene. The chain's CDR3 is CARLAGVEQFF.

The V and J genes are TRBV25-1 and TRBJ2-3; the TRBD2 assignment by TCRdb is unverifiable without DNA. Germline V gene sequence: CDR1 MGHDK, CDR2 SYGVNS. This CDR3 spans 14 amino acids. The CDR3: CASSEYEGSDTQYF.

The chain couples TRBV27 to TRBJ1-5. The germline V gene has CDR1 MNHEY and CDR2 SMNVEV (reference sequence). The CDR3 loop spans 12 amino acids. The chain's CDR3 is CASSLNGGPQHF.

The chain joins TRBV28 to TRBJ1-6; the TCRdb D gene call, TRBD1, has no DNA to confirm it. The CDR3 loop spans 15 amino acids. CDR1 MDHEN and CDR2 SYDVKM come from the germline V gene. The CDR3 loop is CASSLSDPGNSPLHF.

The chain combines TRBV5-1 with TRBJ1-2. CDR3 size: 14 residues. CDR1 is SGHRS and CDR2 is YFSETQ in the germline V gene. The chain's CDR3 is CASRVEESLYGYTF.

The chain is built from TRBV6-5 and TRBJ1-4. CDR1 is MNHEY, CDR2 SVGAGI, per germline. The CDR3 is 14 amino acids. CDR3: CASSYSIPGEKLFF.

V usage is TRBV27 and J usage is TRBJ2-1; absent DNA, TCRdb's TRBD2 call cannot be checked. The CDR3 runs to 14 residues. Looked up from germline, CDR1 is MNHEY and CDR2 is SMNVEV (reference sequence). The CDR3 loop is CASSLGEASNEQFF.

The chain has TRBV6-2 or TRBV6-3 and TRBJ1-1. The CDR3 loop spans 17 amino acids. CDR1 and CDR2 from the germline V gene are MNHEY and SVGEGT. The CDR3 spells CASSYTSWTDPNTEAFF.

V and J are TRBV10-3 and TRBJ1-5. Per germline, CDR1 ENHRY and CDR2 SYGVKD. The CDR3 covers 16 residues. The CDR3: CASSPWGHIVYQPQHF.

V and J are TRBV29-1 and TRBJ2-3. CDR3 length: 12 amino acids. Germline CDR1 is SQVTM and CDR2 is ANQGSEA. The CDR3 loop reads CSVIAQRDTQYF.